Listed below are T cell receptor beta chains from one sample, sequenced in a study of cytomegalovirus exposure and HLA in healthy donors. Only in-frame clones appear in the TCRdb table, and some are missing; sequencing was by immunoSEQ multiplex PCR. The sample includes 130,000 or so clones, roughly 70% of them seen just once. Sequences were obtained from PBMCs. The receptor source for this set is a man younger than 40 in good health and CMV-seronegative. Both conserved end residues are part of each CDR3. Each record gives: clone size, J gene, V gene, D gene, CDR3 DNA, CDR3 protein. The D gene is left open where the match is weak. Some rows have no size entry. The others give once, few or many, or a class for an expanded clone.

size: NA; J: TRBJ2-7; V: TRBV19; D: NA; DNA: TGTGCCAGTAGTAATGGACAGACCTACGAGCAGTACTTC; CDR3: CASSNGQTYEQYF
size: NA; J: TRBJ2-3; V: TRBV7-8; D: NA; DNA: TGTGCCAGCAGCAATAATAGCGGTTGGGGTAGCACAGATACGCAGTATTTT; CDR3: CASSNNSGWGSTDTQYF
size: NA; J: TRBJ2-1; V: TRBV28; D: NA; DNA: TGTGCCAGCAGTTTACCGGGAAACCACAATGAGCAGTTCTTC; CDR3: CASSLPGNHNEQFF
size: NA; J: TRBJ2-7; V: TRBV7-8; D: TRBD2; DNA: TGTGCCAGCAGCTTAGGGCGACTAGCCGTCTACGAGCAGTACTTC; CDR3: CASSLGRLAVYEQYF
size: NA; J: TRBJ2-5; V: TRBV27; D: TRBD1; DNA: TGTGCCAGCAGTACCTACTCCGGGACAGTGGAGACCCAGTACTTC; CDR3: CASSTYSGTVETQYF
size: NA; J: TRBJ2-1; V: TRBV12-5; D: TRBD2; DNA: TGTGCTAGTGGTTTGGGCCTAGCGGGGACGAAGCAGTTCTTC; CDR3: CASGLGLAGTKQFF
size: once; J: TRBJ2-5; V: TRBV10-3; D: TRBD1; DNA: TGTGCCATCAGACACCAGGGGGATCCGGAAGAGACCCAGTACTTC; CDR3: CAIRHQGDPEETQYF
size: NA; J: TRBJ2-1; V: TRBV6-5; D: NA; DNA: TGTGCCAGCAGTTACAACTATCTAGACGTTGAGCAGTTCTTC; CDR3: CASSYNYLDVEQFF
size: NA; J: TRBJ1-1; V: TRBV2; D: NA; DNA: TGTGCCAGCAGTGAGTTCGGGGGATGGGGAACTGAAGCTTTCTTT; CDR3: CASSEFGGWGTEAFF
size: NA; J: TRBJ2-7; V: TRBV5-1; D: TRBD2; DNA: TGCGCCAGCAGTTGGGACTACCTCTACGAGCAGTACTTC; CDR3: CASSWDYLYEQYF
size: few; J: TRBJ2-3; V: TRBV30; D: NA; DNA: TGTGCCTGGAGCCACGGGGCAGATACGCAGTATTTT; CDR3: CAWSHGADTQYF
size: NA; J: TRBJ1-6; V: TRBV6-4; D: NA; DNA: TGTGCCAGCAACCATACGCGGGGCAGGCTAAACTATAATTCACCCCTCCACTTT; CDR3: CASNHTRGRLNYNSPLHF
size: NA; J: TRBJ1-4; V: TRBV28; D: NA; DNA: TGTGCCAGCAGTTTACAGGGTTCTGAAAAACTGTTTTTT; CDR3: CASSLQGSEKLFF
size: NA; J: TRBJ1-1; V: TRBV11-2; D: NA; DNA: TGTGCCAGCAGCTCAACACAGGACACTGAAGCTTTCTTT; CDR3: CASSSTQDTEAFF
size: NA; J: TRBJ2-2; V: TRBV14; D: TRBD1; DNA: TGTGCCAGCAGCCAGCTACCAGGGGGAAACACCGGGGAGCTGTTTTTT; CDR3: CASSQLPGGNTGELFF
size: NA; J: TRBJ2-5; V: TRBV6-5; D: NA; DNA: TGTGCCAGCAGTTACTCGATGGGAGACTCGTGGACCCAGTACTTC; CDR3: CASSYSMGDSWTQYF
size: NA; J: TRBJ1-5; V: TRBV28; D: NA; DNA: TGTGCCAGCATTCGGGGGGATGTTGGCAATCAGCCCCAGCATTTT; CDR3: CASIRGDVGNQPQHF
size: NA; J: TRBJ1-1; V: TRBV7-8; D: NA; DNA: TGTGCCAGCAGCTTAAGTTCGGGGACTGTGGACACTGAAGCTTTCTTT; CDR3: CASSLSSGTVDTEAFF
size: NA; J: TRBJ2-1; V: TRBV4-2; D: TRBD2; DNA: TGTGCCAGCAGCCAATTCGAAGCTGGACTAGCGGAGATTAGCTCCTACAATGAGCAGTTCTTC; CDR3: CASSQFEAGLAEISSYNEQFF
size: NA; J: TRBJ2-6; V: TRBV4-3; D: NA; DNA: TGCGCCAGCAGCCAGACGGGACAAGCCTTCTCTGGGGCCAACGTCCTGACTTTC; CDR3: CASSQTGQAFSGANVLTF
size: NA; J: TRBJ1-1; V: TRBV4-3; D: NA; DNA: TGCGCCAGCAGCCAAGATCGGGGGGACACTGAAGCTTTCTTT; CDR3: CASSQDRGDTEAFF
size: few; J: TRBJ2-7; V: TRBV15; D: NA; DNA: TGTGCCACCAGCAGAGATCGGCGAGGCCTAGCGAGGGACGAGCAGTACTTC; CDR3: CATSRDRRGLARDEQYF
size: NA; J: TRBJ1-2; V: TRBV2; D: NA; DNA: TGTGCCAGCAGTCTGGACAACAACTATGGCTACACCTTC; CDR3: CASSLDNNYGYTF
size: NA; J: TRBJ2-1; V: TRBV7-6; D: TRBD1; DNA: TGTGCCAGCAGCTTAGTTGTCGGCGGACAGGGTGTGAATGAGCAGTTCTTC; CDR3: CASSLVVGGQGVNEQFF
size: NA; J: TRBJ1-1; V: TRBV21-1; D: NA; DNA: TGTGCCAGCAGCGGACAGGGGGCCACTGAAGCTTTCTTT; CDR3: CASSGQGATEAFF
size: NA; J: TRBJ1-2; V: TRBV4-3; D: NA; DNA: TGCGCCAGCAGCCAAGTGACAGGCGGAGCGGGAGGCTACACCTTC; CDR3: CASSQVTGGAGGYTF
size: once; J: TRBJ1-1; V: TRBV7-9; D: TRBD1; DNA: TGTGCCAGCAGCATCCTAGAACAGGGGATTGGCACTGAAGCTTTCTTT; CDR3: CASSILEQGIGTEAFF
size: once; J: TRBJ2-1; V: TRBV6-5; D: TRBD2; DNA: TGTGCCAGCAGTTTGGGACTAGCGGACTCCTACAATGAGCAGTTCTTC; CDR3: CASSLGLADSYNEQFF
size: NA; J: TRBJ1-4; V: TRBV29-1; D: TRBD1; DNA: TGCAGCGTTCAACAGGGGTCATCTAATGAAAAACTGTTTTTT; CDR3: CSVQQGSSNEKLFF
size: NA; J: TRBJ2-7; V: TRBV5-1; D: TRBD2; DNA: TGCGCCAGCGGCCGAGCGGGGGCCTACGAGCAGTACTTC; CDR3: CASGRAGAYEQYF
size: NA; J: TRBJ1-1; V: TRBV5-1; D: NA; DNA: TGCGCCAGCAGCTTGGCGACAGGAAAAAAAGCTTTCTTT; CDR3: CASSLATGKKAFF
size: NA; J: TRBJ2-4; V: TRBV7-9; D: NA; DNA: TGTGCCAGCCGCAGGGGGAGCGGGGGAAACATTCAGTACTTC; CDR3: CASRRGSGGNIQYF
size: NA; J: TRBJ2-7; V: TRBV27; D: NA; DNA: TGTGCCAGCTGCCAGGGTGGCAACTACGAGCAGTACTTC; CDR3: CASCQGGNYEQYF
size: NA; J: TRBJ1-5; V: TRBV7-6; D: TRBD1; DNA: TGTGCCAGCAGCTTAGGGACAGGTGATAATCAGCCCCAGCATTTT; CDR3: CASSLGTGDNQPQHF
size: NA; J: TRBJ1-2; V: TRBV30; D: NA; DNA: TGTGCCTGGGAGACAGCAGCTAACTATGGCTACACCTTC; CDR3: CAWETAANYGYTF
size: few; J: TRBJ2-1; V: TRBV10-2; D: TRBD2; DNA: TGCGCCAGCAGCCTAGCGGGGGGGTACAATGAGCAGTTCTTC; CDR3: CASSLAGGYNEQFF
size: NA; J: TRBJ1-5; V: TRBV28; D: NA; DNA: TGTGCCAGCGGTCCCACCCTTGGCCCCCAGCATTTT; CDR3: CASGPTLGPQHF
size: NA; J: TRBJ2-1; V: TRBV7-9; D: NA; DNA: TGTGCCAGCAGCTTATTGGAGGGAAATGAGCAGTTCTTC; CDR3: CASSLLEGNEQFF
size: NA; J: TRBJ2-3; V: TRBV28; D: NA; DNA: TGTGCCAGCAGTTTCCAGGATACGCAGTATTTT; CDR3: CASSFQDTQYF
size: NA; J: TRBJ1-5; V: TRBV30; D: NA; DNA: TGTGCCTGGAGCCAGGGGACCTATCAGCCCCAGCATTTT; CDR3: CAWSQGTYQPQHF
size: few; J: TRBJ1-5; V: TRBV30; D: NA; DNA: TGTGCCTGGAGTAAGGGAGCTGGTCAGCCCCAGCATTTT; CDR3: CAWSKGAGQPQHF
size: NA; J: TRBJ1-5; V: TRBV2; D: TRBD1; DNA: TGTGCCAGCAGTGCCCCCCCCGGGACAGATAATCAGCCCCAGCATTTT; CDR3: CASSAPPGTDNQPQHF
size: few; J: TRBJ2-3; V: TRBV6-5; D: TRBD1; DNA: TGTGCCAGCAGCGACAGGGCGACAGATACGCAGTATTTT; CDR3: CASSDRATDTQYF
size: NA; J: TRBJ2-6; V: TRBV15; D: NA; DNA: TGTGCCACCAGCAGGGACACAGCCTCTGGGGCCAACGTCCTGACTTTC; CDR3: CATSRDTASGANVLTF
size: few; J: TRBJ2-1; V: TRBV25-1; D: TRBD2; DNA: TGTGCCAGCAGTGCGTGGCTAGCGGGGGGTTACAATGAGCAGTTCTTC; CDR3: CASSAWLAGGYNEQFF
size: NA; J: TRBJ1-2; V: TRBV5-3; D: NA; DNA: TGTGCCAGAACAGTCGCGATGGAGATTGGCTACACCTTC; CDR3: CARTVAMEIGYTF
size: once; J: TRBJ1-2; V: TRBV28; D: NA; DNA: TGTGCCAGCACCAAACAGGGCAATTATGGCTACACCTTC; CDR3: CASTKQGNYGYTF
size: NA; J: TRBJ1-2; V: TRBV9; D: TRBD1; DNA: TGTGCCAGCAGCGTAGATGGGGACAGGGAGTTAGTGCGAGGCTACACCTTC; CDR3: CASSVDGDRELVRGYTF
size: once; J: TRBJ2-3; V: TRBV7-9; D: TRBD2; DNA: TGTGCCAGCAGCTTAGCGCGGGAGGCGGATACGCAGTATTTT; CDR3: CASSLAREADTQYF
size: NA; J: TRBJ2-5; V: TRBV5-6; D: TRBD2; DNA: TGTGCCAGCAGCTTGGGGGAAACTAGCGGGAGGGCCTTAGAGACCCAGTACTTC; CDR3: CASSLGETSGRALETQYF
size: NA; J: TRBJ1-6; V: TRBV2; D: TRBD1; DNA: TGTGCCAGCAACCGGGACAGGGATCCCCTCCACTTT; CDR3: CASNRDRDPLHF
size: NA; J: TRBJ2-3; V: TRBV5-1; D: NA; DNA: TGCGCCAGCCTTGAAGGGGGGGCGGCAGATACGCAGTATTTT; CDR3: CASLEGGAADTQYF
size: NA; J: TRBJ2-7; V: TRBV28; D: NA; DNA: TGTGCCAGCAGTTTCTCGCGGTTCGAGCAGTACTTC; CDR3: CASSFSRFEQYF
size: NA; J: TRBJ1-6; V: TRBV7-2; D: NA; DNA: TGTGCCAGCAGCTTAGTAGGAGCTTCCGCATATAATTCACCCCTCCACTTT; CDR3: CASSLVGASAYNSPLHF
size: few; J: TRBJ2-3; V: TRBV7-8; D: TRBD2; DNA: TGTGCCAGCAGCTTATCAGGGAGGGAGGGAGATACGCAGTATTTT; CDR3: CASSLSGREGDTQYF
size: NA; J: TRBJ1-1; V: TRBV30; D: NA; DNA: TGTGCCTCCGACAGTGCTTACACTGAAGCTTTCTTT; CDR3: CASDSAYTEAFF